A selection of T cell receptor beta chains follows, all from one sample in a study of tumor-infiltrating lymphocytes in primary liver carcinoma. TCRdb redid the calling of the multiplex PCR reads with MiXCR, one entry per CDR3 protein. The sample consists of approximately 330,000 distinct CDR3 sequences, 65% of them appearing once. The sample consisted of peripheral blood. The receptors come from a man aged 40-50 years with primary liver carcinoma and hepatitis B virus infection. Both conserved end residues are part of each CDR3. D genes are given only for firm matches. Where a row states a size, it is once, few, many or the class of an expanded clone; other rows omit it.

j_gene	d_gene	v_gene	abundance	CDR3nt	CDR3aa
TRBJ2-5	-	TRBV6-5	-	TGTGCCAGCAGACTTAGTAGTCTAAGCCAAGAGACCCAGTACTTC	CASRLSSLSQETQYF
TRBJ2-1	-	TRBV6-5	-	TGTGCCAGCAGTCCGCAGAGGAGCTCCTACAATGAGCAGTTCTTT	CASSPQRSSYNEQFF
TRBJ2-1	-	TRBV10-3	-	TGTGCCATCAGTGAGTCGGGGACCCATGGGGGTGAGCAGTTCTTC	CAISESGTHGGEQFF
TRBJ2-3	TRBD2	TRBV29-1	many	TGCAGCGTTGCCCGACTAGCGGGAGGGACAGATACGCAGTATTTT	CSVARLAGGTDTQYF
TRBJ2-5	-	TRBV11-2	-	TGTGCCTGCAGCTTAAATGGCCCCCAAGAGATCCAGTACTTC	CACSLNGPQEIQYF
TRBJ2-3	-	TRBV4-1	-	TGCACCAGCAGCCACCCCTCGGACAACACAGATACGCAGTATTTT	CTSSHPSDNTDTQYF
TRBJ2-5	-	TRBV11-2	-	TGTGCCAGCAGCCTAACGGGATGGGAGGCCCAGTACTTC	CASSLTGWEAQYF
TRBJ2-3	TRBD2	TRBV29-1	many	TGCAGCTCCGGAGCGGGAGACTTTTCAGATACGCAGTATTTT	CSSGAGDFSDTQYF
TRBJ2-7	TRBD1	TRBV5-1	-	TGCGCCAGCAGCTCCGGGACAGGGGACGAGCAGTACTTC	CASSSGTGDEQYF
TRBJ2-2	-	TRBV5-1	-	TGCGCCAGCAGCTTGGAAGGGTCCGGGGAGCTGTTTTTT	CASSLEGSGELFF
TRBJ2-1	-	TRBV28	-	TGTGCCAGCAGTTTTCGGACCACCGGCTCCTACAATGAGCAGTTCTTC	CASSFRTTGSYNEQFF
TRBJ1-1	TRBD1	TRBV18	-	TGTGCCAGCTCACCGGGACAGTCTGCGACTGAAGCTTTCTTT	CASSPGQSATEAFF
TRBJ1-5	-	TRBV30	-	TGTGCCTGGAGCATTACAGCCTTCAATCAGCTCCAGCATTTT	CAWSITAFNQLQHF
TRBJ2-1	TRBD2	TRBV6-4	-	TGTGCCAGCAGTGGCTTAGCGGGATATGAACAGTTCTTC	CASSGLAGYEQFF
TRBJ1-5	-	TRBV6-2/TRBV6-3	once	TGTGCCAGCAGTTACTCGTGGCGGATCAGCAATCAGCCCCAACATTTT	CASSYSWRISNQPQHF
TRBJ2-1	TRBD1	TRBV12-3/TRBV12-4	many	TGTGCCAGCAGCCCGGGGACAGGCTACAATGAGCAGTTCTTC	CASSPGTGYNEQFF
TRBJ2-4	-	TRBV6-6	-	TGTGCCAGCAGTTCCCCGGACTTATCCAAAAACATTCAGTACTTC	CASSSPDLSKNIQYF
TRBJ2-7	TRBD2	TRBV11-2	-	TGTGCCAGCAGCCAAGACGCGGGAGGGGTAACCTACGAGCAGTACTTC	CASSQDAGGVTYEQYF
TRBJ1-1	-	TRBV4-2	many	TGTGCCAGCAGCCAAGAGACTAAGGGAGAAGCTTTCTTT	CASSQETKGEAFF
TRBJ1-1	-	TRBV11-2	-	TGTGTCGGCAGCTTAATGGGTACAGGGAAGCTACTCCGTGAAGCTTTCTTT	CVGSLMGTGKLLREAFF
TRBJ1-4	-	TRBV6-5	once	TGTGCCAGCAGTTTAGGTGTAACTAATCAAAAACTGTTTTTT	CASSLGVTNQKLFF
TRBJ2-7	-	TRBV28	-	TGTGCCAGCAGTTTAGGGAACTACGAGCAGTACTTC	CASSLGNYEQYF
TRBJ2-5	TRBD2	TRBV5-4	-	TGTGCCAGCAGCCCCTATGGGGGACTAGCGGGAATAGAGACCCAGTACTTC	CASSPYGGLAGIETQYF
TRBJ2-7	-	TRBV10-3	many	TGTGCCATCAGCGAGACTCAGGGAACTTCCGAGCAGTACTTC	CAISETQGTSEQYF
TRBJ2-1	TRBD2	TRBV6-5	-	TGTGCCACCACCGGGGGGGATAGCGGCAACAATCAGCAGTTCTTC	CATTGGDSGNNQQFF